The T cell receptor (beta chain) under discussion was sequenced for a study of T cell responses to AZD1222 COVID-19 vaccine. Findings and caveats of the study: Clonal diversity was possibly underestimated, and white British individuals and females predominated among donors. Spike-specific TCR breadth rose after two AZD1222 doses, and depth rose as well.

Profiling relied on immunoSEQ multiplex PCR, and the TCRdb table lists in-frame clones only, not all of them. Of around 100,000 clones in the sample, approximately 90% were seen once. This clone was recorded a few times. Its antigen remains unknown. V shed 7 bases and J shed 2 bases, with 8 bases lying between them. Germline CDR1 ENHRY, CDR2 SYGVKD. The CDR3 runs to 13 residues. The material sequenced was peripheral blood, taken on day 0 of AZD1222 vaccination. The genes are TRBV10-3 and TRBJ2-2, with D unclear. This receptor was taken from an adult in good health. CDR3 coding DNA: TGTGCCATCACCCAGAGCAACACCGGGGAGCTGTTTTTT. It encodes CAITQSNTGELFF.